This paragraph covers one TCR beta chain sequence. These data come from a study of control samples from healthy donors and cancer patients. Sequenced by immunoSEQ multiplex PCR; TCRdb stores in-frame clones only, minus some. The sample lists 90,000 or so clones, around 84% occurring once. The sequencing sample was made of PBMCs. The TCR comes from a man aged 70 or older with lung cancer.

In DNA, the CDR3 is TGTGCCAGCAGCCCACGGGGGTGGGGCCACTCTGGAAACACCATATATTTT. Its protein is CASSPRGWGHSGNTIYF. The rearrangement uses TRBV11-2 and TRBJ1-3; TRBD1 is a possible D gene (5 bases). The V and J ends lost 5 bases and 0 bases respectively, with 17 bases between them. The germline gives CDR1 SGHAT, CDR2 FQNNGV. The CDR3 extends over 17 amino acids.